The sequence of this T cell receptor (beta chain) was determined in a study of cytomegalovirus exposure and HLA in healthy donors. Study results and caveats: Across all donors, roughly uniform sequencing depth was an assumption of the presence/absence analyses.

Turning to this clone: Its target is not known.

The CDR3 is 14 residues long. Germline V gene data show CDR1 as SGHNT and CDR2 as YENEEA. Trimming took off 5 bases at V and 4 bases at J, with 11 bases between the two ends. PCR primers comprised 60 Vbeta and 13 Jbeta primers. Method: immunoSEQ multiplex PCR; TCRdb's copy keeps in-frame clones and lacks some. This table has around 90,000 clones, 85% appearing once. The J gene is TRBJ1-4, the V gene TRBV11-3; D is unclear. This receptor was obtained from a man aged 40-49 years in good health and CMV-seropositive. The sequencing sample was made of PBMCs. The CDR3 here is CASSVRGINEKLFF. As DNA, the CDR3 is TGTGCCAGCAGCGTTCGGGGAATTAATGAAAAACTGTTTTTT.